Sequencing of this TCR beta chain was carried out in a study of CD8+CD57+ T cells in acquired aplastic anemia. Study outcomes and limitations: The study identified roughly 31 CD8+ CDR3 sequences shared by patients and controls.

Note on this clonotype: The antigen is not known.

The CDR3 consists of 15 residues. V lost 3 bases and J 7 bases, leaving 13 bases between the germline ends. CDR1 SGHVS and CDR2 FNYEAQ come from the germline V gene. Genomic DNA was employed as the template in profiling TCR beta VDJ and CDR3. TCRdb re-derived calls from the reads in MiXCR, one entry per CDR3 protein. The data show some 170,000 distinct CDR3 sequences, 71% seen once. Individuals selected for sequencing had exhibited CD8+CD57+ cell expansion on flow cytometry. This chain connects TRBV7-6 to TRBJ1-6; possible D gene TRBD1, 6 bases. The sequence derives from a human donor with aplastic anemia. Sequenced input: sorted CD4+, CD8+, or CD8+CD57+ T cells (not recorded which) from PBMCs. CDR3 region: CASSLSGGGNSPLHF. Here the CDR3 DNA reads TGTGCCAGCAGCTTGTCCGGTGGGGGCAATTCACCCCTCCACTTT.